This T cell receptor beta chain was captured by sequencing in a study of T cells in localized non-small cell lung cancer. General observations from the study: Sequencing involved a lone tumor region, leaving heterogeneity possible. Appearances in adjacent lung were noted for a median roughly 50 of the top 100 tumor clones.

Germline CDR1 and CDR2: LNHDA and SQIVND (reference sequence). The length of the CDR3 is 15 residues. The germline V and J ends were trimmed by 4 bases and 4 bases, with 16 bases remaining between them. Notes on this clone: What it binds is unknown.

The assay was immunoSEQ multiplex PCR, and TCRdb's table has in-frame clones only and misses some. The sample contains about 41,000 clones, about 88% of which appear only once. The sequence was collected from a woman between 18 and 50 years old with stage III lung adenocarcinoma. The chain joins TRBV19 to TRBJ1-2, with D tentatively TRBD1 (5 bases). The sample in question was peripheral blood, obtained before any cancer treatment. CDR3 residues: CASSNEGRDSYGYTF. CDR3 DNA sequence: TGTGCCAGTAGTAACGAAGGACGGGACTCCTATGGCTACACCTTC. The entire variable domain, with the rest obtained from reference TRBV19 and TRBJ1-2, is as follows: DGGITQSPKYLFRKEGQNVTLSCEQNLNHDAMYWYRQDPGQGLRLIYYSQIVNDFQKGDIAEGYSVSREKKESFPLTVTSAQKNPTAFYLCASSNEGRDSYGYTFGSGTRLTVV.